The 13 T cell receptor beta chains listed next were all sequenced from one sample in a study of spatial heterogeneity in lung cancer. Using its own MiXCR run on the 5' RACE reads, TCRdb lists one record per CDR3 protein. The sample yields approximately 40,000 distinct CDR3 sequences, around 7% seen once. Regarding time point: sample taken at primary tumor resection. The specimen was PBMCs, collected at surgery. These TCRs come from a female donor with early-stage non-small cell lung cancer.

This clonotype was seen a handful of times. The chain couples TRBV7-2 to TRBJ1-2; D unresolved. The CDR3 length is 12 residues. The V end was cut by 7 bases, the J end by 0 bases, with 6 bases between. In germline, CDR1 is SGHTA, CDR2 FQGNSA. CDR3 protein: CASKAANYGYTF. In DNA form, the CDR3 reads TGTGCCAGCAAAGCTGCTAACTATGGCTACACCTTC.

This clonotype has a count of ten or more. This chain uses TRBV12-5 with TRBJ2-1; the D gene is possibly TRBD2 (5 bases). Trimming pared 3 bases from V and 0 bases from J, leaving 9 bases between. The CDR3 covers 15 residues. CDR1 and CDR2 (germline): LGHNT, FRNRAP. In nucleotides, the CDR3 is TGTGCTAGTGGTTTTGGGAGACTCTCCTACAATGAGCAGTTCTTC. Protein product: CASGFGRLSYNEQFF.

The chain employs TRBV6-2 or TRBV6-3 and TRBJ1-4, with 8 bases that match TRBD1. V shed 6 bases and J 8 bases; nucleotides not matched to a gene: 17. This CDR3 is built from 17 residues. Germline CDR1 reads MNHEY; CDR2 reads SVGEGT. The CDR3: CASSSVSGGDNEEKLFF. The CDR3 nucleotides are TGTGCCAGCAGCTCCGTTTCAGGGGGCGATAACGAAGAAAAACTGTTTTTT.

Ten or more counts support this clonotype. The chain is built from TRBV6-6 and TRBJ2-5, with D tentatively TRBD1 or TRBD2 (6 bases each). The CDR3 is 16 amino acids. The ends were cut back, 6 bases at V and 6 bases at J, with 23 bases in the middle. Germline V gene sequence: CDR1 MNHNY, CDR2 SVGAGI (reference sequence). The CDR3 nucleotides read TGTGCCAGCAGCCCCGGCACAGGGACTGTTTTGAAGACCCAGTACTTC. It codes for CASSPGTGTVLKTQYF.

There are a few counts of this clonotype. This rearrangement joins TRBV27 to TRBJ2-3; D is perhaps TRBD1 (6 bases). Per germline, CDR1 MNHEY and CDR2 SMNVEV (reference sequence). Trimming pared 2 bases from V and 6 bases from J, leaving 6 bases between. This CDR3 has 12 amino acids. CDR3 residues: CASSLRGDTQYF. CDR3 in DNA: TGTGCCAGCAGTTTAAGGGGGGATACGCAGTATTTT.

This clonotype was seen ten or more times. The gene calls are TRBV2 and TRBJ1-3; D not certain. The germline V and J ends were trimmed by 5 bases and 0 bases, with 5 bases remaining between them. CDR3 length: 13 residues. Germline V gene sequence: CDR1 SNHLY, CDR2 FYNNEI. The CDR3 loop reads CASSSNSGNTIYF. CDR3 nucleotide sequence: TGTGCCAGCAGTTCAAACTCTGGAAACACCATATATTTT.

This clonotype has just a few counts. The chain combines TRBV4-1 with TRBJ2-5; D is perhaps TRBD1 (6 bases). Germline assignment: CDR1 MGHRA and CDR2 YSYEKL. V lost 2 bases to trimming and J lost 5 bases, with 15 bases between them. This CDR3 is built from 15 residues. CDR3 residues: CASSQTGPRAETQYF. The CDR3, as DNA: TGCGCCAGCAGCCAAACAGGGCCCCGGGCGGAGACCCAGTACTTC.

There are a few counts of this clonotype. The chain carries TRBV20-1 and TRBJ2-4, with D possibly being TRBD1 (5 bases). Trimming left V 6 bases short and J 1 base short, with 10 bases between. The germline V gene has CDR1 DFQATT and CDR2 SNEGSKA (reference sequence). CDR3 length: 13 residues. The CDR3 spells CSAGHRAKNIQYF. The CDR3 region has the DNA TGCAGTGCCGGTCACAGGGCCAAAAACATTCAGTACTTC.

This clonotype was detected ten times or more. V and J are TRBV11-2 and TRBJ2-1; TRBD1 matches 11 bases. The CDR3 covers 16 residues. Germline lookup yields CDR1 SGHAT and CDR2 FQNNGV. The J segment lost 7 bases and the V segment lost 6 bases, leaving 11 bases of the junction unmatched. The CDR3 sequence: CASRTRGTGGPNEQFF. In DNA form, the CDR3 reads TGTGCCAGCAGAACTAGAGGGACAGGGGGACCTAATGAGCAGTTCTTC.

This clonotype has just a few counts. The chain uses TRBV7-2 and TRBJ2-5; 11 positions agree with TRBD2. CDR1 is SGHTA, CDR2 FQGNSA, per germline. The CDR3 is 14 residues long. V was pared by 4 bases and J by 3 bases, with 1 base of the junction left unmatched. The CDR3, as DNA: TGTGCCAGCAGCTATAGCGGGGGGGAAGAGACCCAGTACTTC. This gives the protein CASSYSGGEETQYF.

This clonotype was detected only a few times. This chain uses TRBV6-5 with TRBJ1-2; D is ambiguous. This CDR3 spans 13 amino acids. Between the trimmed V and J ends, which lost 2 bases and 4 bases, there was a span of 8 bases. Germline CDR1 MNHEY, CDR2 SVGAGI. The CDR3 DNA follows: TGTGCCAGCAGTTACGCGGCGAGCTATGGCTACACCTTC. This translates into CASSYAASYGYTF.

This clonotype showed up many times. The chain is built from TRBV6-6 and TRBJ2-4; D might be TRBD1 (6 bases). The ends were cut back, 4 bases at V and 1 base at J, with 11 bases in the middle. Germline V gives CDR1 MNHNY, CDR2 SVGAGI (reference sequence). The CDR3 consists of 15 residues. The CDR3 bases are TGTGCCAGCAGTTCCACAGGGTTTGCCAAAAACATTCAGTACTTC. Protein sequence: CASSSTGFAKNIQYF.

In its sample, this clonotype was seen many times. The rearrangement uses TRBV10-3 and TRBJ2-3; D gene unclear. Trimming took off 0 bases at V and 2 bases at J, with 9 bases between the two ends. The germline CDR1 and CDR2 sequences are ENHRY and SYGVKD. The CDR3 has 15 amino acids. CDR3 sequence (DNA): TGTGCCATCAGTGAGTCGGCAGGCTACACAGATACGCAGTATTTT. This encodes CAISESAGYTDTQYF.